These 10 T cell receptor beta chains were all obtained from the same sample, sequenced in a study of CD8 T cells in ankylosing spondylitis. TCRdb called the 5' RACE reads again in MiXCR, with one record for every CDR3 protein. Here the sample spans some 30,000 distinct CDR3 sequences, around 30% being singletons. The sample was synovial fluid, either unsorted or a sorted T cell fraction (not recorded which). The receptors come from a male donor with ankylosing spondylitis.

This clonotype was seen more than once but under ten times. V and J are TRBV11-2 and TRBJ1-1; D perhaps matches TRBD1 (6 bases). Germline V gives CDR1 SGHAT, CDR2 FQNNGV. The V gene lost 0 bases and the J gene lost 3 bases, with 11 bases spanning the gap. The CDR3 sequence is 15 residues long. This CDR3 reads CASSLDWGADTEAFF. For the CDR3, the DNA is TGTGCCAGCAGCTTAGATTGGGGGGCCGACACTGAAGCTTTCTTT.

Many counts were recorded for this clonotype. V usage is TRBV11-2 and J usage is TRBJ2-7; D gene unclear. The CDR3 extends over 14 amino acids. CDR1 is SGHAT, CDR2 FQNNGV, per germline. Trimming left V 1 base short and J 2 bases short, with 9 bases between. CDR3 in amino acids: CASSLVGRTYEQYF. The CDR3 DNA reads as TGTGCCAGCAGCTTAGTGGGCAGGACCTACGAGCAGTACTTC.

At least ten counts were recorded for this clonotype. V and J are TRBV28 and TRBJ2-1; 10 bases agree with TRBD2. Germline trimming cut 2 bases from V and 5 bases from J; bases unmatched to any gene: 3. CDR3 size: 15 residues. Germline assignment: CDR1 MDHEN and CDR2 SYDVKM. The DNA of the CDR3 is TGTGCCAGCAGTTTAATAGCGGGAGGTAACAATGAGCAGTTCTTC. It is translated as CASSLIAGGNNEQFF.

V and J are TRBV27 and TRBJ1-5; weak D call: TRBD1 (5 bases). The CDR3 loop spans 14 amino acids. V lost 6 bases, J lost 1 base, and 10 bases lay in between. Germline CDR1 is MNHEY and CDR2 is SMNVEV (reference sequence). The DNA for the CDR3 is TGTGCCAGCAGCATCGGGACGAGCAATCAGCCCCAGCATTTT. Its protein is CASSIGTSNQPQHF.

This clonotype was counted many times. The CDR3 DNA reads TGTGCCAGCTCAGACCGGGACTCACACTACGAGCAGTACTTC. It yields the protein CASSDRDSHYEQYF. This sequence joins TRBV18 and TRBJ2-7; D is possibly TRBD2 (6 bases). With 5 bases removed from V and 3 bases from J, the gap between germline ends came to 14 bases. CDR3 size: 14 residues. Germline V gives CDR1 KGHSH, CDR2 LQKENI.

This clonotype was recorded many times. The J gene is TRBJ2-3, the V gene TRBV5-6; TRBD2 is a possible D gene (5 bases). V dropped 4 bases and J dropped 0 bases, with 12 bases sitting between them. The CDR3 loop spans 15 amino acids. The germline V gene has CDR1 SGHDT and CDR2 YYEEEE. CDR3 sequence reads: CASSRSASSTDTQYF. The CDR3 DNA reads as TGTGCCAGCAGCCGTAGCGCTTCTAGCACAGATACGCAGTATTTT.

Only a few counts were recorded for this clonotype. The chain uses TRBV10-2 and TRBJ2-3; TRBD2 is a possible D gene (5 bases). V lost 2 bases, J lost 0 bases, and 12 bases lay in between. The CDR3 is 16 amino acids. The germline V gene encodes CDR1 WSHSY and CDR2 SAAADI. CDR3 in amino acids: CASSEPGGGSTDTQYF. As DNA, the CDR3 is TGCGCCAGCAGTGAGCCCGGCGGAGGAAGCACAGATACGCAGTATTTT.

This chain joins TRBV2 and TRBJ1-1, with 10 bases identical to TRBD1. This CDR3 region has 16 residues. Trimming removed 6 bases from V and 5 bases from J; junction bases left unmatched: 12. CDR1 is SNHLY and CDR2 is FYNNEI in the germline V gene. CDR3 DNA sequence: TGTGCCAGCAGAACCGGGACAGGGGTCGTAGATACTGAAGCTTTCTTT. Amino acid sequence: CASRTGTGVVDTEAFF.

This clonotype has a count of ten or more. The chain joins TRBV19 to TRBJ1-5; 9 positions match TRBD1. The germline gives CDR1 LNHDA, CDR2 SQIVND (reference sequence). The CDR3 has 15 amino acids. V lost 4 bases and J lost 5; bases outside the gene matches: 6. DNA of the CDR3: TGTGCCAGTAGTACAGACACAGGGGGCCATCAGCCCCAGCATTTT. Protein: CASSTDTGGHQPQHF. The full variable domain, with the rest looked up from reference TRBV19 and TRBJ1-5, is DGGITQSPKYLFRKEGQNVTLSCEQNLNHDAMYWYRQDPGQGLRLIYYSQIVNDFQKGDIAEGYSVSREKKESFPLTVTSAQKNPTAFYLCASSTDTGGHQPQHFGDGTRLSIL.

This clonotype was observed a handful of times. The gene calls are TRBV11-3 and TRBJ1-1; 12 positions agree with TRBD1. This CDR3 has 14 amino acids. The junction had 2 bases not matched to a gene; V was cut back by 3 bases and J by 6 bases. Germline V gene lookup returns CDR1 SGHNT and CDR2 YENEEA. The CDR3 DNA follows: TGTGCCAGCAGCTTCGGGACAGGGGGCCCTGAAGCTTTCTTT. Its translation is CASSFGTGGPEAFF.